This TCR beta chain derives from a study of T-cell memory formation after mild COVID-19. The study, taken as a whole, reports: Clones that contracted from day 15 to 85 were balanced CD4/CD8, while later expanders leaned CD4+.

CDR3 length: 14 residues. The germline V gene has CDR1 SGHDT and CDR2 YYEEEE. Unmatched junction bases numbered 4, after V lost 2 bases and J lost 5 bases. 5'RACE primed at constant segments yielded TCR alpha and TCR beta cDNA libraries bearing sample barcodes and UMIs. TCRdb redid the calling of the 5' RACE reads with MiXCR, one entry per CDR3 protein. The table records more than 300,000 distinct CDR3 sequences, about 13% of them present only once. Points on this clonotype: What it binds is not known.

This rearrangement joins TRBV5-6 to TRBJ2-1; 7 bases fit TRBD2. The TCR sequence derives from a man in his late teens or twenties who had mild COVID-19 (a few samples of this study predate the infection). Cell type and time point are not known. Sample: PBMCs or a T cell subset sorted from them (not recorded which). CDR3 coding DNA: TGTGCCAGCAGCTTTAGGACTAGAAACAATGAGCAGTTCTTC. Amino acids: CASSFRTRNNEQFF.